The 32 T cell receptor beta chains in this list originate from one sample, sequenced in a study of T cells after yellow fever vaccination. Using its own MiXCR run on the 5' RACE reads, TCRdb lists one record per CDR3 protein. The top ten hold 3% to 3.5% of the sample, which has 300,000 or so distinct CDR3 sequences, less than 9.5% seen once. Here the sequenced sample was CD4+ T cells sorted from PBMCs, taken 5 days after the yellow fever booster vaccination. Receptors were obtained from a man between 18 and 29 years old who received the YFV17D yellow fever vaccine.

This clonotype was seen more than once but under ten times. The V and J genes are TRBV12-3 or TRBV12-4 and TRBJ1-4, with D possibly matching TRBD1 (5 bases). CDR3 length: 14 amino acids. Trimming cost V 6 bases and J 4 bases, with 12 bases left between them. For the CDR3, the DNA is TGTGCCAGCAGCACGGGGGGTTTTAATGAAAAACTGTTTTTT. Protein sequence: CASSTGGFNEKLFF.

This clonotype was seen more than once but under ten times. The rearrangement uses TRBV12-3 or TRBV12-4 and TRBJ1-2; unclear D gene. V was trimmed by 5 bases and J by 7 bases, leaving 14 bases between them. The CDR3 spans 13 residues. The CDR3 reads CASSPGGTAGYTF. For the CDR3, the DNA is TGTGCCAGCAGTCCCGGCGGAACGGCTGGCTACACCTTC.

In its sample, this clonotype was seen a few times. The rearrangement uses TRBV28 and TRBJ1-5; D is undetermined. The V gene's germline CDR1 is MDHEN and CDR2 SYDVKM. The ends were cut back, 3 bases at V and 3 bases at J, with 9 bases in the middle. The CDR3 contains 14 residues. The DNA for the CDR3 is TGTGCCAGCAGTTTCAGGTACCACAATCAGCCCCAGCATTTT. Protein product: CASSFRYHNQPQHF.

This chain connects TRBV12-3 or TRBV12-4 to TRBJ2-2, with D perhaps matching TRBD1 or TRBD2 (6 bases each). CDR3 size: 15 residues. V lost 0 bases and J lost 8, with 13 bases in between. The CDR3 DNA reads as TGTGCCAGCAGTTTAGCGCGGGGACACGGAGGGGAGCTGTTTTTT. Translating gives CASSLARGHGGELFF.

This clonotype was observed at least ten times. The CDR3 DNA follows: TGTGCCAGCTCACCAGATTCGCGCACAGATACGCAGTATTTT. It is translated as CASSPDSRTDTQYF. V usage is TRBV18 and J usage is TRBJ2-3; D unresolved. The germline gives CDR1 KGHSH, CDR2 LQKENI. V shed 2 bases and J shed 1 base, with 7 bases lying between them. This CDR3 is 14 amino acids long.

Only a few counts were recorded for this clonotype. The V gene is TRBV4-2, the J gene TRBJ2-3; 7 bases are a match to TRBD1. This CDR3 has 15 residues. Germline values: CDR1 LGHNA, CDR2 YNFKEQ. V trimming: 4 bases; J trimming: 4 bases; junction bases outside the gene matches: 8. CDR3 amino acids: CASSRQGDLSDTQYF. CDR3 DNA sequence: TGTGCCAGCAGCCGGCAGGGGGATCTATCAGATACGCAGTATTTT.

This clonotype was detected ten times or more. This sequence joins TRBV7-2 and TRBJ2-1, with 7 bases fitting TRBD2. The V and J ends lost 4 bases and 3 bases, in that order; junction bases with no gene match: 6. Germline lookup yields CDR1 SGHTA and CDR2 FQGNSA. This CDR3 is built from 15 residues. The CDR3 DNA reads TGTGCCAGCAGCTCAGGTTGGGGGGGCTACAATGAGCAGTTCTTC. Its translation: CASSSGWGGYNEQFF.

This clonotype was seen more than once but under ten times. This chain connects TRBV18 to TRBJ2-3; D not resolved. The CDR3 consists of 14 residues. Per germline, CDR1 KGHSH and CDR2 LQKENI. Between the trimmed V and J ends, which lost 2 bases and 4 bases, there was a span of 10 bases. This CDR3 reads CASSPGLGSDTQYF. CDR3 DNA sequence: TGTGCCAGCTCACCAGGTCTGGGATCAGATACGCAGTATTTT. The full variable domain, with the rest looked up from reference TRBV18 and TRBJ2-3, is NAGVMQNPRHLVRRRGQEARLRCSPMKGHSHVYWYRQLPEEGLKFMVYLQKENIIDESGMPKERFSAEFPKEGPSILRIQQVVRGDSAAYFCASSPGLGSDTQYFGPGTRLTVL.

This sequence joins TRBV2 and TRBJ2-7; D is possibly TRBD2 (6 bases). V was pared by 3 bases and J by 3 bases, with 18 bases between. Per germline, CDR1 SNHLY and CDR2 FYNNEI. The CDR3 has 16 amino acids. The CDR3 sequence: CASSESRETQYYEQYV. DNA of the CDR3: TGTGCCAGCAGTGAGAGTCGGGAGACACAGTACTACGAGCAGTACGTC.

This clonotype was seen only a few times. The gene calls are TRBV5-1 and TRBJ1-1, with a possible D match to TRBD1 (6 bases). The CDR3 runs to 13 residues. Germline V gene lookup returns CDR1 SGHRS and CDR2 YFSETQ. The V gene lost 6 bases and the J gene lost 10 bases, with 19 bases spanning the gap. The CDR3: CASTLGDTARAFF. The DNA for the CDR3 is TGCGCCAGCACCCTCGGGGACACGGCTAGAGCTTTCTTT.

This chain connects TRBV30 to TRBJ1-2; D is perhaps TRBD1 (6 bases). Trimming left V 1 base short and J 6 bases short, with 18 bases between. There are 15 residues in the CDR3. Germline assignment: CDR1 GTSNPN and CDR2 SVGIG (reference sequence). CDR3 region: CAWSAPLQGGHGYTF. Here the CDR3 DNA reads TGTGCCTGGAGTGCGCCACTACAGGGTGGGCATGGCTACACCTTC.

CDR3 sequence reads: CASSYEDRGYTF. CDR3 bases: TGTGCCAGCAGTTACGAGGACAGGGGATACACCTTC. The genes are TRBV6-5 and TRBJ1-2, with 9 bases matching TRBD1. CDR1 and CDR2 from the germline V gene are MNHEY and SVGAGI. The CDR3 runs to 12 residues. With V trimmed by 2 bases and J by 11 bases, 3 bases remained unmatched.

This clonotype has a handful of counts. This chain links TRBV10-3 with TRBJ2-1; either TRBD1 or TRBD2 may supply D (7 bases each). V was trimmed by 11 bases and J by 4 bases, leaving 18 bases between them. The CDR3 has 14 amino acids. CDR1 is ENHRY, CDR2 SYGVKD, per germline. This chain's CDR3 is CASQGGGGYNEQFF. The CDR3 bases are TGTGCCTCCCAGGGGGGGGGCGGATACAATGAGCAGTTCTTC.

This clonotype was counted ten times or more. The chain joins TRBV5-1 to TRBJ2-2; maybe TRBD2 (6 bases). The CDR3 covers 15 residues. Germline values: CDR1 SGHRS, CDR2 YFSETQ. V was cut by 4 bases and J by 7 bases, with 17 bases left in between. DNA for the CDR3: TGCGCCAGCAGCCTTTACGGGGGATCGATCGGGGAGCTGTTTTTT. Its protein product is CASSLYGGSIGELFF.

This clonotype appeared a few times. This sequence joins TRBV7-3 and TRBJ2-2; the match to TRBD2 covers 9 bases. V was pared by 5 bases and J by 6 bases, with 7 bases of the junction left unmatched. CDR1 is SGHTA, CDR2 FQGTGA, per germline. This CDR3 spans 15 amino acids. CDR3 sequence (DNA): TGTGCCAGCAGCGCCGCGGGGGGGCAATCCGGGGAGCTGTTTTTT. Residues: CASSAAGGQSGELFF.

There are many counts of this clonotype. The chain couples TRBV5-1 to TRBJ1-1; no definite D call. CDR1 is SGHRS, CDR2 YFSETQ, per germline. V was clipped by 0 bases and J by 1 base, with 7 bases between them. The CDR3 covers 14 residues. The CDR3 region is CASSLGLTNTEAFF. CDR3 nucleotide sequence: TGCGCCAGCAGCTTGGGACTGACGAACACTGAAGCTTTCTTT.

The chain carries TRBV5-4 and TRBJ2-1; 7 bases agree with TRBD2. Looked up from germline, CDR1 is SGHNT and CDR2 is YYREEE (reference sequence). The CDR3 length is 16 residues. The J segment lost 10 bases and the V segment lost 0 bases, leaving 13 bases of the junction unmatched. The CDR3 loop is CASSLVSGTQPNEQFF. Here the CDR3 DNA reads TGTGCCAGCAGCTTGGTCAGCGGGACCCAGCCCAACGAGCAGTTCTTC.

There are a few counts of this clonotype. The chain employs TRBV29-1 and TRBJ1-4, with a weak D call TRBD1 (5 bases). This CDR3 is built from 13 residues. Deletions cut 8 bases from V and 3 bases from J, with 13 bases between. In germline, CDR1 is SQVTM, CDR2 ANQGSEA. CDR3 coding DNA: TGCAGCACCTCCGGGGCCGCTAATGAAAAACTGTTTTTT. Its protein is CSTSGAANEKLFF.

The rearrangement uses TRBV5-1 and TRBJ1-2; possibly TRBD1 for D (6 bases). Trimming shortened V by 0 bases and J by 2 bases, and 11 bases separated the two germline ends. The CDR3 sequence is 15 residues long. The V gene's germline CDR1 is SGHRS and CDR2 YFSETQ. The DNA of the CDR3 is TGCGCCAGCAGCTTGGTCGGGACACTCAACTATGGCTACACCTTC. Its translation: CASSLVGTLNYGYTF.

The rearrangement uses TRBV4-1 and TRBJ2-1; D is uncertain. The CDR3 sequence is 15 residues long. From germline, CDR1 is MGHRA and CDR2 YSYEKL. The V gene lost 2 bases and the J gene lost 10 bases, with 18 bases spanning the gap. The CDR3 protein is CASSQRWLGGMEQFF. CDR3 bases: TGCGCCAGCAGCCAAAGGTGGCTGGGCGGAATGGAGCAGTTCTTC.

J is TRBJ2-7 and V is TRBV3-1; 8 nucleotides line up with TRBD1. The V gene's germline CDR1 is LGHDT and CDR2 YNNKEL (reference sequence). The CDR3 length is 13 residues. J was trimmed by 7 bases and V by 4 bases; bases with no gene match: 6. CDR3 region: CASSRQGPGEQYF. CDR3 nucleotide sequence: TGTGCCAGCAGCCGACAGGGGCCAGGAGAGCAGTACTTC.

The table lists this clonotype with a few counts. The chain links TRBV12-3 or TRBV12-4 to TRBJ2-3, with 8 bases identical to TRBD2. V gave up 2 bases and J gave up 4 bases; unmatched junction bases: 8. This CDR3 is built from 16 residues. The CDR3 spells CASSLFGGALADTQYF. The CDR3 DNA sequence: TGTGCCAGCAGTTTATTCGGGGGGGCCCTCGCAGATACGCAGTATTTT.

The rearrangement links TRBV20-1 to TRBJ2-1; tentatively, D is TRBD1 or TRBD2 (6 bases each). The CDR3 runs to 11 residues. Looked up from germline, CDR1 is DFQATT and CDR2 is SNEGSKA (reference sequence). V was trimmed by 5 bases and J by 7 bases, leaving 9 bases between them. CDR3 in DNA: TGCAGTGCTGGAGGGGGAAATGAGCAGTTCTTC. This translates into CSAGGGNEQFF.

The CDR3 sequence: CASSVDRGYNSPLHF. The CDR3 DNA is TGTGCCAGCAGTGTGGACAGGGGGTATAATTCACCCCTCCACTTT. J is TRBJ1-6 and V is TRBV28; 10 bases match TRBD1. Per germline, CDR1 MDHEN and CDR2 SYDVKM. The CDR3 is made up of 15 amino acids. The V segment lost 5 bases and the J segment 4 bases; nucleotides outside the gene matches: 2.

This clonotype was detected a few times. The J gene is TRBJ2-1, the V gene TRBV6-4, with no clear D. CDR3 size: 16 residues. V was shortened by 4 bases and J by 0 bases, with 13 bases between the two germline ends. Germline V lookup: CDR1 MRHNA, CDR2 SNTAGT. The CDR3 spells CASSASRSRSYNEQFF. The CDR3 region has the DNA TGTGCCAGCAGTGCCTCGAGGTCTCGCTCCTACAATGAGCAGTTCTTC.

The chain employs TRBV7-9 and TRBJ2-3; D possibly corresponds to TRBD2 (5 bases). The CDR3 totals 14 residues. Germline assignment: CDR1 SEHNR and CDR2 FQNEAQ (reference sequence). Deletions cut 4 bases from V and 4 bases from J, with 12 bases between. The CDR3 reads CASSSGVRSDTQYF. The CDR3 DNA follows: TGTGCCAGCAGCTCCGGGGTTAGGTCAGATACGCAGTATTTT.

This clonotype was detected many times. The chain carries TRBV29-1 and TRBJ2-5; 13 bases align to TRBD2. Looked up from germline, CDR1 is SQVTM and CDR2 is ANQGSEA. This CDR3 contains 14 residues. J was trimmed by 5 bases and V by 7 bases; bases with no gene match: 7. CDR3 in amino acids: CSATSTSGGETQYF. CDR3 DNA: TGCAGCGCGACCTCGACTAGCGGGGGGGAGACCCAGTACTTC.

This clonotype has more than one count but fewer than ten. Written as DNA, the CDR3 is TGTGCCAGCTCACCGGGCACCGGGGAGCTGTTTTTT. Its translation is CASSPGTGELFF. The V call is TRBV18, the J call TRBJ2-2; D uncertain. V was shortened by 3 bases and J by 4 bases, with 3 bases between the two germline ends. Germline values: CDR1 KGHSH, CDR2 LQKENI. This CDR3 is 12 amino acids long.

The chain uses TRBV19 and TRBJ2-5; no clear D. Trimming cost V 4 bases and J 6 bases, with 6 bases left between them. The CDR3 consists of 11 residues. Per germline, CDR1 LNHDA and CDR2 SQIVND (reference sequence). The CDR3 loop is CASSNGQTQYF. CDR3 DNA sequence: TGTGCCAGTAGTAATGGACAGACCCAGTACTTC.

This rearrangement joins TRBV3-1 to TRBJ2-5, with 9 bases that match TRBD2. Germline assignment: CDR1 LGHDT and CDR2 YNNKEL (reference sequence). Trimming at V came to 5 bases and at J to 2 bases, leaving 6 bases not matched to a gene. This CDR3 has 15 residues. CDR3 in DNA: TGTGCCAGCAGCTCGTACCTAGCGGGGCAAGAGACCCAGTACTTC. This gives the protein CASSSYLAGQETQYF.

This clonotype was recorded a few times. In DNA form, the CDR3 reads TGCAGTGCCAACCTGTGGAGGGGCCTTCTGACTGAAGCTTTCTTT. Its protein product is CSANLWRGLLTEAFF. This chain connects TRBV20-1 to TRBJ1-1, with D maybe TRBD1 (5 bases). Between the trimmed V and J ends, which lost 6 bases and 5 bases, there was a span of 22 bases. CDR3 length: 15 residues. Germline V CDR1 and CDR2: DFQATT, SNEGSKA (reference sequence).

This clonotype was observed a handful of times. J is TRBJ2-1 and V is TRBV7-2; D remains ambiguous. Germline CDR1 is SGHTA and CDR2 is FQGNSA. The CDR3 has 12 residues. The germline V and J ends were trimmed by 5 bases and 9 bases, with 11 bases remaining between them. CDR3 sequence: CASSPRFAEQFF. CDR3 nucleotide sequence: TGTGCCAGCAGCCCCCGTTTTGCTGAGCAGTTCTTC.